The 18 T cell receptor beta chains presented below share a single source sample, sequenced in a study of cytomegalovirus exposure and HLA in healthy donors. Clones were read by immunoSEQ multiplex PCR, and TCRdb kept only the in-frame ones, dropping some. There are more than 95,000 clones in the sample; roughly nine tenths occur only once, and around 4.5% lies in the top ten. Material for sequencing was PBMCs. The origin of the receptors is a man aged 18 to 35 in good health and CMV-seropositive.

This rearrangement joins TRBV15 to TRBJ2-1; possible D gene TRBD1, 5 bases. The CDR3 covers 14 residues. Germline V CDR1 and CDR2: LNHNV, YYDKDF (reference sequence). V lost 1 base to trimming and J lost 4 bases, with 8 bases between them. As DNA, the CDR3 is TGTGCCACCAGCAGAGCGGACATTTACAATGAGCAGTTCTTC. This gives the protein CATSRADIYNEQFF.

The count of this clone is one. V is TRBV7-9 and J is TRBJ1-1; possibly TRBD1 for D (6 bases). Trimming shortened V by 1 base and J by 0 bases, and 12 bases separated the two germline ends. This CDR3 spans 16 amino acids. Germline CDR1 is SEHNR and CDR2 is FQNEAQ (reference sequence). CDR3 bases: TGTGCCAGCAGCTTAGGCAGGGGAATAATGAACACTGAAGCTTTCTTT. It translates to CASSLGRGIMNTEAFF.

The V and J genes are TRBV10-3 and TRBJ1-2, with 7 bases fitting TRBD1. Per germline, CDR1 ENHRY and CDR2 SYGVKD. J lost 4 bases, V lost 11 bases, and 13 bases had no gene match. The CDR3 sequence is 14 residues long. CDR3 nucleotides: TGTGCCGTCCTTCAAGACAGGGATAGCTATGGCTACACCTTC. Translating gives CAVLQDRDSYGYTF.

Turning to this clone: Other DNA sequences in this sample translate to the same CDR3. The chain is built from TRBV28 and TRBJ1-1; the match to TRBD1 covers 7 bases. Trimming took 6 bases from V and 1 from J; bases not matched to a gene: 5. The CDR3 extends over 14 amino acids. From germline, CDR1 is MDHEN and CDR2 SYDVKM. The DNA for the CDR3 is TGTGCCAGCAGACAGCAGGGGGGGAACACTGAAGCTTTCTTT. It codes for CASRQQGGNTEAFF.

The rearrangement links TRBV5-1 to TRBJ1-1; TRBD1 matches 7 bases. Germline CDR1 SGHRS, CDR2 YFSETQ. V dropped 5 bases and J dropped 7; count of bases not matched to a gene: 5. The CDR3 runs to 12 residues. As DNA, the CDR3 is TGCGCCAGCAGGAGAACAGGGGATGAAGCTTTCTTT. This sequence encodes CASRRTGDEAFF.

CDR3 residues: CASSSGQADTQYF. In DNA form, the CDR3 reads TGTGCCAGCAGCTCTGGACAGGCAGATACGCAGTATTTT. The gene calls are TRBV5-4 and TRBJ2-3, with 7 bases lining up with TRBD1. CDR1 is SGHNT and CDR2 is YYREEE in the germline V gene (reference sequence). The CDR3 extends over 13 amino acids. V shed 3 bases, J shed 4 bases, and the junction held 2 bases outside the gene matches.

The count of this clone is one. CDR3 sequence reads: CASSIGSRGNNEQFF. The DNA of the CDR3 is TGTGCCAGTAGTATAGGTAGTCGGGGAAACAATGAGCAGTTCTTC. The chain carries TRBV19 and TRBJ2-1; the D gene is possibly TRBD2 (5 bases). The V end lost 1 base, the J end lost 5 bases, and 12 bases lay between the germline ends. Per germline, CDR1 LNHDA and CDR2 SQIVND (reference sequence). The CDR3 has 15 amino acids.

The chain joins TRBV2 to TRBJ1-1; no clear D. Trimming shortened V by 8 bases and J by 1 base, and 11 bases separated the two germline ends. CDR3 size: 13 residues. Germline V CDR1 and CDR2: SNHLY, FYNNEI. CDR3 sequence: CASAGIRNTEAFF. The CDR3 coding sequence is TGTGCCAGCGCAGGAATCCGGAACACTGAAGCTTTCTTT.

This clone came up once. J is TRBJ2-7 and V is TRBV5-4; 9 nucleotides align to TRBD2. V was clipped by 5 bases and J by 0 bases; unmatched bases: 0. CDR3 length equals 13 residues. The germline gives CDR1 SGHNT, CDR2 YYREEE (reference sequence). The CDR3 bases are TGTGCCAGCAGTAGCGGGGGCTCCTACGAGCAGTACTTC. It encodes CASSSGGSYEQYF.

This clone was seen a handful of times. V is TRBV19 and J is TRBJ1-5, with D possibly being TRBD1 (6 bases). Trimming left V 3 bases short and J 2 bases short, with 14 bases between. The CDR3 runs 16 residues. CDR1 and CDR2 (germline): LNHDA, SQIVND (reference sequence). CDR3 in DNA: TGTGCCAGTAGTATTGGTTGGGGGGGCGGCAATCAGCCCCAGCATTTT. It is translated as CASSIGWGGGNQPQHF.

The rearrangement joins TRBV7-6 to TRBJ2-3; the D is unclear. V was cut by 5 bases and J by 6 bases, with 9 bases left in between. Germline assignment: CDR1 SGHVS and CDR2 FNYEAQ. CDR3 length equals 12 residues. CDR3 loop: CASSAQHDTQYF. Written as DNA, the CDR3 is TGTGCCAGCAGCGCCCAACACGATACGCAGTATTTT.

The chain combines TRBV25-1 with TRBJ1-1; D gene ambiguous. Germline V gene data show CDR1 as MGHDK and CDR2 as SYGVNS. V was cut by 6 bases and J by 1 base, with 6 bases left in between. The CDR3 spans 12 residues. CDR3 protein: CASRAGNTEAFF. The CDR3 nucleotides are TGTGCCAGCAGGGCGGGGAACACTGAAGCTTTCTTT.

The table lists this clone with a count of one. CDR3 DNA: TGTGCCAGCAGCCAACGGGGGATCGGAGGGCAAGAGACCCAGTACTTC. Protein sequence: CASSQRGIGGQETQYF. The V gene is TRBV14, the J gene TRBJ2-5; D is perhaps TRBD2 (6 bases). The V gene's germline CDR1 is SGHDN and CDR2 FVKESK. Trimming took off 2 bases at V and 2 bases at J, with 15 bases between the two ends. The CDR3 loop spans 16 amino acids.

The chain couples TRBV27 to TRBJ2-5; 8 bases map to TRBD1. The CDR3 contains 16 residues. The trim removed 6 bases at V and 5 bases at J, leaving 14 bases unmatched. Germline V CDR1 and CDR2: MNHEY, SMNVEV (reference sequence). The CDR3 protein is CASSSLYRGFWETQYF. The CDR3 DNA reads TGTGCCAGCAGCAGCCTTTACAGGGGGTTTTGGGAGACCCAGTACTTC.

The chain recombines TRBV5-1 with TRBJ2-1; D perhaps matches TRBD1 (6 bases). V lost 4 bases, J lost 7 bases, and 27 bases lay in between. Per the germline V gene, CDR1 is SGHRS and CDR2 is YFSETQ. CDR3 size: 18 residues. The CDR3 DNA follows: TGCGCCAGCAGCATCGAATTACAGGGATCCCATATGGGAAATGAGCAGTTCTTC. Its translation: CASSIELQGSHMGNEQFF. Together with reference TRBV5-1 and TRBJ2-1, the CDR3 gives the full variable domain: KAGVTQTPRYLIKTRGQQVTLSCSPISGHRSVSWYQQTPGQGLQFLFEYFSETQRNKGNFPGRFSGRQFSNSRSEMNVSTLELGDSALYLCASSIELQGSHMGNEQFFGPGTRLTVL.

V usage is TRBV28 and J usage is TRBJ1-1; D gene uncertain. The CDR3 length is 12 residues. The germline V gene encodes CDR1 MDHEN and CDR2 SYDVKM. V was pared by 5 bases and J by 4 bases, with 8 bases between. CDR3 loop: CASSPAGTEAFF. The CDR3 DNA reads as TGTGCCAGCAGTCCTGCAGGCACTGAAGCTTTCTTT.

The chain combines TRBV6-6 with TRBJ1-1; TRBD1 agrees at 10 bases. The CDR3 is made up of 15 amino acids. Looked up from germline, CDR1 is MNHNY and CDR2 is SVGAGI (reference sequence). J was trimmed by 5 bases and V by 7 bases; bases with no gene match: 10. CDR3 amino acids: CASIGQGGVRTEAFF. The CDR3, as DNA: TGTGCCAGCATTGGACAGGGGGGCGTTCGGACTGAAGCTTTCTTT.

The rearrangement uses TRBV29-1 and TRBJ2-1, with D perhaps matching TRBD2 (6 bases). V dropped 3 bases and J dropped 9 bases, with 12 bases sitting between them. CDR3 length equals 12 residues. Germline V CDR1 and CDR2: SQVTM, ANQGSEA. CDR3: CSVDELAAEQFF. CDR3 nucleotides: TGCAGCGTTGATGAACTAGCAGCTGAGCAGTTCTTC.